This entry lists 8 T cell receptor beta chains sequenced from one sample in a study of blood T cells in healthy people across ages. Together with a sample-barcoded 5' primer, a J-beta primer mix was included in a second PCR lasting about 6 to 11 cycles. TCRdb passed the 5' RACE reads through MiXCR, listing each CDR3 protein once. The table shows more than 1,400,000 distinct CDR3 sequences, with approximately 38% occurring only once. Material: blood. The origin of the receptors is a woman under 30 in good health.

The V call is TRBV6-5, the J call TRBJ2-7; D possibly corresponds to TRBD2 (6 bases). With 6 bases removed from V and 1 base from J, the gap between germline ends came to 13 bases. The CDR3 totals 14 residues. Germline V gene sequence: CDR1 MNHEY, CDR2 SVGAGI. DNA for the CDR3: TGTGCCAGCAGGGTAGGTAGCGGTTCCTACGAGCAGTACTTC. This translates into CASRVGSGSYEQYF.

The chain has TRBV7-9 and TRBJ1-2, with D unresolved. Between the trimmed V and J ends, which lost 5 bases and 11 bases, there was a span of 18 bases. The V gene's germline CDR1 is SEHNR and CDR2 FQNEAQ (reference sequence). The CDR3 runs to 13 residues. This CDR3 is CASSPNIAGFYTF. CDR3 nucleotide sequence: TGTGCCAGCAGCCCCAATATTGCCGGATTTTACACCTTC.

V gene TRBV15 combines with J gene TRBJ1-2; no definite D call. The CDR3 sequence is 14 residues long. Trimming cost V 3 bases and J 7 bases, with 15 bases left between them. Per germline, CDR1 LNHNV and CDR2 YYDKDF (reference sequence). The CDR3 loop is CATSRTGQSAGYTF. The DNA of the CDR3 is TGTGCCACCAGCAGGACGGGTCAATCGGCTGGCTACACCTTC.

The chain uses TRBV3-1 and TRBJ2-5, with D hard to call. CDR1 LGHDT and CDR2 YNNKEL come from the germline V gene (reference sequence). This CDR3 spans 17 amino acids. Trimming pared 0 bases from V and 1 base from J, leaving 15 bases between. This CDR3 reads CASSQDSWTRTQETQYF. DNA for the CDR3: TGTGCCAGCAGCCAAGATTCATGGACCCGGACCCAAGAGACCCAGTACTTC.

The rearrangement joins TRBV5-1 to TRBJ2-4; 8 nucleotides line up with TRBD2. V shed 0 bases, J shed 1 base, and the junction held 3 bases outside the gene matches. The germline CDR1 and CDR2 sequences are SGHRS and YFSETQ. The CDR3 loop spans 16 amino acids. The CDR3, as DNA: TGCGCCAGCAGCTTGGTCGGGAGGGCGGCCAAAAACATTCAGTACTTC. It specifies CASSLVGRAAKNIQYF.

This chain uses TRBV7-2 with TRBJ2-7; 8 bases agree with TRBD2. V was pared by 3 bases and J by 2 bases, with 6 bases of the junction left unmatched. The CDR3 extends over 15 amino acids. Germline CDR1 SGHTA, CDR2 FQGNSA. CDR3 sequence reads: CASSFSGGITYEQYF. The CDR3 nucleotides read TGTGCCAGCAGCTTCTCGGGAGGGATAACCTACGAGCAGTACTTC.

The chain recombines TRBV29-1 with TRBJ2-3; D is ambiguous. Per germline, CDR1 SQVTM and CDR2 ANQGSEA. The CDR3 extends over 14 amino acids. Trimming left V 6 bases short and J 4 bases short, with 17 bases between. CDR3 nucleotide sequence: TGCAGCGTCGCAAACCCGCTTACAGCAGATACGCAGTATTTT. Translating gives CSVANPLTADTQYF.

CDR3 region: CASSFGLFEQYF. In DNA, the CDR3 is TGTGCCAGCAGTTTCGGGCTCTTCGAGCAGTACTTC. This chain uses TRBV12-3 or TRBV12-4 with TRBJ2-4; D remains ambiguous. The J call may not be correct, given that the DNA end is closer to TRBJ2-7. The CDR3 spans 12 residues.